Following are 28 T cell receptor beta chains from one sample sequenced in a study of blood T cell repertoires in COVID-19. Using immunoSEQ multiplex PCR, the repertoire was profiled, and TCRdb retains in-frame clones only, with some absent. The table includes about 200,000 clones, around 80% detected once. The sequenced sample consisted of peripheral blood. All receptors derive from a woman aged 65 to 85 with acute or convalescent COVID-19.

This chain connects TRBV7-9 to TRBJ2-7, with 12 bases fitting TRBD2. The CDR3 runs to 16 residues. CDR1 and CDR2 (germline): SEHNR, FQNEAQ (reference sequence). The trim removed 0 bases at V and 4 bases at J, leaving 4 bases unmatched. The CDR3 loop is CASSLATSGRPYEQYF. CDR3 sequence (DNA): TGTGCCAGCAGCTTAGCGACTAGCGGGAGACCGTACGAGCAGTACTTC.

CDR3 sequence: CASSLVPQRENSEQFF. The CDR3 nucleotides read TGTGCCAGCAGCTTAGTCCCCCAGCGGGAGAACAGTGAGCAGTTCTTC. This chain links TRBV7-9 with TRBJ2-1; the match to TRBD2 covers 8 bases. CDR1 and CDR2 from the germline V gene are SEHNR and FQNEAQ (reference sequence). The CDR3 sequence is 16 residues long. After removal of 1 base from V and 9 bases from J, the junction contained 11 bases not matched to a gene. The full variable domain, rest sourced from reference TRBV7-9 and TRBJ2-1, is DTGVSQNPRHKITKRGQNVTFRCDPISEHNRLYWYRQTLGQGPEFLTYFQNEAQLEKSRLLSDRFSAERPKGSFSTLEIQRTEQGDSAMYLCASSLVPQRENSEQFFGPGTRLTVL.

This sequence joins TRBV5-1 and TRBJ2-7; D is possibly TRBD1 (5 bases). The CDR3 extends over 15 amino acids. V shed 4 bases and J shed 5 bases, with 19 bases lying between them. Germline CDR1 and CDR2: SGHRS and YFSETQ. CDR3 coding DNA: TGCGCCAGCAGCCCTCGAGCCAGGGTTAATGACGAGCAGTACTTC. This gives the protein CASSPRARVNDEQYF. Drawing the rest from reference TRBV5-1 and TRBJ2-7, the complete variable domain is KAGVTQTPRYLIKTRGQQVTLSCSPISGHRSVSWYQQTPGQGLQFLFEYFSETQRNKGNFPGRFSGRQFSNSRSEMNVSTLELGDSALYLCASSPRARVNDEQYFGPGTRLTVT.

The V gene is TRBV3-1 (or the pseudogene TRBV3-2), the J gene TRBJ1-4; 7 positions match TRBD1. J lost 8 bases, V lost 2 bases, and 5 bases had no gene match. The CDR3 consists of 14 residues. CDR1 LGHDT and CDR2 YNNKEL come from the germline V gene (reference sequence). CDR3 DNA sequence: TGTGCCAGCAGCCAAAGGGGGCTGGGGGAAAAACTGTTTTTT. This codes for CASSQRGLGEKLFF.

This clone appeared once. The chain uses TRBV10-2 and TRBJ1-1; perhaps TRBD1 as D (6 bases). The CDR3 spans 13 residues. V lost 2 bases and J 7 bases, leaving 11 bases between the germline ends. Germline assignment: CDR1 WSHSY and CDR2 SAAADI. CDR3 loop: CASSEAQGIEAFF. Written as DNA, the CDR3 is TGCGCCAGCAGTGAGGCACAGGGTATTGAAGCTTTCTTT.

This chain joins TRBV24-1 and TRBJ1-2; maybe TRBD1 (6 bases). Per germline, CDR1 KGHDR and CDR2 SFDVKD. V was clipped by 3 bases and J by 7 bases, with 8 bases between them. CDR3 length: 12 residues. The CDR3 bases are TGTGCCACCAGTGATACAGGGTTTGGCTACACCTTC. Amino acid sequence: CATSDTGFGYTF.

This sequence joins TRBV5-1 and TRBJ2-1; 8 positions match TRBD1. This CDR3 comprises 13 residues. V shed 0 bases, J shed 15 bases, and the junction held 8 bases outside the gene matches. Germline CDR1 SGHRS, CDR2 YFSETQ. Here the CDR3 reads CASSLDGQGAGFF. CDR3 nucleotide sequence: TGCGCCAGCAGCTTGGATGGACAGGGCGCGGGGTTCTTC.

The rearrangement links TRBV12-3 or TRBV12-4 to TRBJ1-2; D is possibly TRBD1 (5 bases). This CDR3 region has 13 residues. The V gene lost 8 bases and the J gene lost 5 bases, with 15 bases spanning the gap. In nucleotides, the CDR3 is TGTGCCAGCGCTTCCGCCGGGGGGTATGGCTACACCTTC. It yields the protein CASASAGGYGYTF.

The CDR3 nucleotides are TGCGCCAGCCGACCTCAGACAGGGGGACTTGGCTACACCTTC. It codes for CASRPQTGGLGYTF. V gene TRBV5-1 combines with J gene TRBJ1-2; 9 bases are a match to TRBD1. Germline-derived CDR1 and CDR2 are SGHRS and YFSETQ. V was pared by 7 bases and J by 7 bases, with 11 bases of the junction left unmatched. This CDR3 region has 14 residues.

This chain joins TRBV4-1 and TRBJ2-1; D ambiguous. Trimming cost V 0 bases and J 9 bases, with 12 bases left between them. Germline CDR1 reads MGHRA; CDR2 reads YSYEKL. This CDR3 is 14 amino acids long. CDR3 sequence reads: CASSQDPLAAEQFF. Here the CDR3 DNA reads TGCGCCAGCAGCCAAGACCCACTGGCGGCTGAGCAGTTCTTC.

The chain is built from TRBV24-1 and TRBJ2-1, with 9 bases identical to TRBD1. J lost 4 bases, V lost 4 bases, and 10 bases had no gene match. Germline V gene data show CDR1 as KGHDR and CDR2 as SFDVKD. The CDR3 has 17 residues. For the CDR3, the DNA is TGTGCCACCAGTGAAGGTACCGGGACAGGGATGTACAATGAGCAGTTCTTC. It yields the protein CATSEGTGTGMYNEQFF.

The chain is built from TRBV24-1 and TRBJ2-3; a weak D match, TRBD1 (6 bases). V gave up 6 bases and J gave up 4 bases, with 28 bases separating them. Germline values: CDR1 KGHDR, CDR2 SFDVKD. The CDR3 loop spans 19 amino acids. The CDR3 protein is CATSTGHSGTTLGPDTQYF. The CDR3 nucleotides are TGTGCCACCAGTACCGGGCATTCCGGGACAACGCTTGGGCCAGATACGCAGTATTTT.

This clone was detected once. The J gene is TRBJ2-3, the V gene TRBV4-1; maybe TRBD2 (6 bases). This CDR3 contains 20 residues. Germline V gene data show CDR1 as MGHRA and CDR2 as YSYEKL. V shed 2 bases and J shed 4 bases, with 28 bases lying between them. The CDR3, as DNA: TGCGCCAGCAGCCAATTTGCCCACGGGGTGCGGGGACTCAAGGCAGATACGCAGTATTTT. It translates to CASSQFAHGVRGLKADTQYF.

V is TRBV30 and J is TRBJ1-1, with a weak D call TRBD1 (5 bases). The germline V gene has CDR1 GTSNPN and CDR2 SVGIG (reference sequence). Between the trimmed V and J ends, which lost 1 base and 1 base, there was a span of 16 bases. The CDR3 is made up of 16 amino acids. The DNA for the CDR3 is TGTGCCTGGAGTGCGATTACAGGAAAAAGGAACACTGAAGCTTTCTTT. Translating gives CAWSAITGKRNTEAFF.

V and J are TRBV24-1 and TRBJ2-2, with D tentatively TRBD2 (5 bases). The CDR3 consists of 11 residues. With 9 bases removed from V and 7 bases from J, the gap between germline ends came to 8 bases. Germline assignment: CDR1 KGHDR and CDR2 SFDVKD. CDR3 nucleotide sequence: TGTGCCACCCAGAGGGACGGGGAGCTGTTTTTT. Residues: CATQRDGELFF.

V and J are TRBV19 and TRBJ2-2, with D possibly TRBD1 on 5 matching bases. The length of the CDR3 is 14 residues. Germline V gene lookup returns CDR1 LNHDA and CDR2 SQIVND (reference sequence). Trimming took off 5 bases at V and 2 bases at J, with 9 bases between the two ends. CDR3: CASSRQINTGELFF. CDR3 DNA: TGTGCCAGTAGTCGACAGATAAACACCGGGGAGCTGTTTTTT.

The chain is built from TRBV29-1 and TRBJ2-3; D possibly corresponds to TRBD2 (6 bases). Germline-derived CDR1 and CDR2 are SQVTM and ANQGSEA. This CDR3 spans 12 amino acids. V was pared by 6 bases and J by 3 bases, with 10 bases between. The CDR3 sequence is CSVNGGTDTQYF. The DNA of the CDR3 is TGCAGCGTAAACGGGGGAACAGATACGCAGTATTTT.

This chain connects TRBV6-1 to TRBJ1-2; TRBD1 is a possible D gene (5 bases). Looked up from germline, CDR1 is MNHNS and CDR2 is SASEGT. Trimming shortened V by 1 base and J by 8 bases, and 17 bases separated the two germline ends. This CDR3 has 15 amino acids. The CDR3 DNA is TGTGCCAGCAGTGAAGAGGGTCAAGGGGAACGAGGCTACACCTTC. Translation gives CASSEEGQGERGYTF.

This sequence joins TRBV10-3 and TRBJ2-2; D unresolved. V lost 0 bases to trimming and J lost 7 bases, with 3 bases between them. Germline V gives CDR1 ENHRY, CDR2 SYGVKD. The CDR3 totals 12 residues. The chain's CDR3 is CAISESIGELFF. The DNA for the CDR3 is TGTGCCATCAGTGAGTCCATCGGGGAGCTGTTTTTT.

This clone was detected once. The V and J genes are TRBV18 and TRBJ1-4; TRBD1 is a possible D gene (5 bases). CDR1 is KGHSH, CDR2 LQKENI, per germline. V shed 3 bases and J shed 2 bases, with 13 bases lying between them. The CDR3 sequence is 16 residues long. CDR3 sequence reads: CASSPRSSGTNEKLFF. In DNA form, the CDR3 reads TGTGCCAGCTCACCCCGATCATCAGGGACTAATGAAAAACTGTTTTTT.

The rearrangement joins TRBV9 to TRBJ2-1; a weak D match, TRBD2 (6 bases). The V end was cut by 0 bases, the J end by 6 bases, with 7 bases between. CDR3 length: 13 amino acids. Germline V lookup: CDR1 SGDLS, CDR2 YYNGEE. The CDR3 nucleotides are TGTGCCAGCAGCGTAGGGAGGGGCAATGAGCAGTTCTTC. It is translated as CASSVGRGNEQFF. Using reference TRBV9 and TRBJ2-1 for the parts outside the CDR3, the full variable domain is DSGVTQTPKHLITATGQRVTLRCSPRSGDLSVYWYQQSLDQGLQFLIQYYNGEERAKGNILERFSAQQFPDLHSELNLSSLELGDSALYFCASSVGRGNEQFFGPGTRLTVL.

V gene TRBV18 combines with J gene TRBJ2-1; D remains unclear. The CDR3 runs 13 residues. Trimming cost V 1 base and J 7 bases, with 8 bases left between them. Germline V gene data show CDR1 as KGHSH and CDR2 as LQKENI. The CDR3 is CASSPREANEQFF. CDR3 sequence (DNA): TGTGCCAGCTCACCACGAGAGGCGAATGAGCAGTTCTTC.

The sample holds a few counts of this clone. This sample also contains other DNA sequences that code for the same CDR3. The rearrangement links TRBV3-1 (or the pseudogene TRBV3-2) to TRBJ1-2, with D hard to call. The germline V gene has CDR1 LGHDT and CDR2 YNNKEL (reference sequence). Trimming removed 1 base at V and 2 bases at J, with 5 bases between. The CDR3 runs 13 residues. The CDR3 nucleotides read TGTGCCAGCAGCCAAGCCGGGAACTATGGCTACACCTTC. It is translated as CASSQAGNYGYTF.

This chain uses TRBV18 with TRBJ1-5; D remains ambiguous. Germline V lookup: CDR1 KGHSH, CDR2 LQKENI. The ends were cut back, 4 bases at V and 0 bases at J, with 13 bases in the middle. The CDR3 is made up of 16 amino acids. CDR3 sequence (DNA): TGTGCCAGCTCACAGAGCGGGCAGAATAGCAATCAGCCCCAGCATTTT. It specifies CASSQSGQNSNQPQHF. The whole variable domain, filled in from reference TRBV18 and TRBJ1-5, reads NAGVMQNPRHLVRRRGQEARLRCSPMKGHSHVYWYRQLPEEGLKFMVYLQKENIIDESGMPKERFSAEFPKEGPSILRIQQVVRGDSAAYFCASSQSGQNSNQPQHFGDGTRLSIL.

The chain joins TRBV7-8 to TRBJ2-1; 8 nucleotides agree with TRBD2. Germline V gene lookup returns CDR1 SGHVS and CDR2 FQNEAQ. V gave up 4 bases and J gave up 4 bases; unmatched junction bases: 12. The CDR3 is made up of 17 amino acids. CDR3 residues: CASSWGASGLSYNEQFF. In DNA, the CDR3 is TGTGCCAGCAGCTGGGGGGCTAGCGGGTTGTCTTACAATGAGCAGTTCTTC.

In its sample, this clone was seen many times. The chain has TRBV6-5 and TRBJ2-7; 7 nucleotides match TRBD1. Germline V CDR1 and CDR2: MNHEY, SVGAGI. CDR3 length: 15 residues. The J segment lost 0 bases and the V segment lost 0 bases, leaving 2 bases of the junction unmatched. CDR3 amino acids: CASSYSYRGSYEQYF. In DNA form, the CDR3 reads TGTGCCAGCAGTTACTCGTACAGGGGCTCCTACGAGCAGTACTTC.

The chain recombines TRBV2 with TRBJ2-3; maybe TRBD2 (5 bases). Germline V gene data show CDR1 as SNHLY and CDR2 as FYNNEI. This CDR3 comprises 13 residues. The V gene lost 3 bases and the J gene lost 4 bases, with 8 bases spanning the gap. DNA for the CDR3: TGTGCCAGCAGTGAGGAAGCGGCAGATACGCAGTATTTT. Its translation is CASSEEAADTQYF.

The rearrangement joins TRBV3-1 (or the pseudogene TRBV3-2) to TRBJ2-3, with TRBD1 identical over 7 bases. CDR3 length: 18 amino acids. Germline assignment: CDR1 LGHDT and CDR2 YNNKEL (reference sequence). Germline trimming cut 0 bases from V and 7 bases from J; bases unmatched to any gene: 16. In nucleotides, the CDR3 is TGTGCCAGCAGCCAAGATGGAAGAGGGGGCTCACCTGTCCATACGCAGTATTTT. As protein: CASSQDGRGGSPVHTQYF.